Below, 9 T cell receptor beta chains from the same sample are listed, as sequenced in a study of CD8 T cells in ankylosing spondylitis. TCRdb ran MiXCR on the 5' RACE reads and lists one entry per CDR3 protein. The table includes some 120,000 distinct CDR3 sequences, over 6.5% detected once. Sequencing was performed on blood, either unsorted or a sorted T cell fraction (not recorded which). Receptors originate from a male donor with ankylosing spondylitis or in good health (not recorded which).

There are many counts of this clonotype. CDR3 bases: TGTGCCAGCACCTCCGGGACAGCGAACACCGGGGAGCTGTTTTTT. Translated, it gives CASTSGTANTGELFF. The chain uses TRBV12-3 or TRBV12-4 and TRBJ2-2; 7 bases map to TRBD1. The CDR3 length is 15 residues. The V and J ends lost 7 bases and 0 bases, in that order; junction bases with no gene match: 5.

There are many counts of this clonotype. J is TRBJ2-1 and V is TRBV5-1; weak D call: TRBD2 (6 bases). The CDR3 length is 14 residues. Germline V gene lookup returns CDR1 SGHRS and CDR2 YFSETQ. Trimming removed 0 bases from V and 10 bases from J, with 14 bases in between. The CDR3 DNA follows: TGCGCCAGCAGCTTGGGAGCCAGCGGGCGGGAGCAGTTCTTC. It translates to CASSLGASGREQFF.

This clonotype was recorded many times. CDR3: CASSLEPPGQGAAEQFF. The CDR3 DNA reads TGCGCCAGCAGCTTGGAGCCCCCGGGACAGGGGGCGGCTGAGCAGTTCTTC. The V and J genes are TRBV5-1 and TRBJ2-1; 12 nucleotides align to TRBD1. From germline, CDR1 is SGHRS and CDR2 YFSETQ. The J segment lost 9 bases and the V segment lost 0 bases, leaving 10 bases of the junction unmatched. The CDR3 extends over 17 amino acids.

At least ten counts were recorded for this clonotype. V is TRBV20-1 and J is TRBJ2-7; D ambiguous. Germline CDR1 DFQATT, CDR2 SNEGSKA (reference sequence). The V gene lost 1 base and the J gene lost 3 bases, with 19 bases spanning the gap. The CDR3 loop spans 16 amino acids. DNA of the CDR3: TGCAGTGCTAGAGTGGTTAATGTTGGCGGCTACTACGAGCAGTACTTC. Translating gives CSARVVNVGGYYEQYF.

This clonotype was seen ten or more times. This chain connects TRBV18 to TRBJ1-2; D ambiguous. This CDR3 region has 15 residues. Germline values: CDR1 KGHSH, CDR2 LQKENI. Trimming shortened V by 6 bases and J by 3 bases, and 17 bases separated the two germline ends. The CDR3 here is CASSPRGGLDYGYTF. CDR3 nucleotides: TGTGCCAGCTCCCCTCGGGGAGGGTTGGACTATGGCTACACCTTC. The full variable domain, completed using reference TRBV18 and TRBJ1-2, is NAGVMQNPRHLVRRRGQEARLRCSPMKGHSHVYWYRQLPEEGLKFMVYLQKENIIDESGMPKERFSAEFPKEGPSILRIQQVVRGDSAAYFCASSPRGGLDYGYTFGSGTRLTVV.

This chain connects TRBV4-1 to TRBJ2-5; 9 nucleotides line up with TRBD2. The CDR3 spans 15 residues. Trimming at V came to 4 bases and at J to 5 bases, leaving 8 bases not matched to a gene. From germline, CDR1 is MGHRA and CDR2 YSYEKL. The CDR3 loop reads CASSRQRGDMETQYF. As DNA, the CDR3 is TGCGCCAGCAGCCGGCAGCGGGGGGATATGGAGACCCAGTACTTC.

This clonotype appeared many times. This CDR3 is CASSQEAGSEAFF. Written as DNA, the CDR3 is TGCGCCAGCAGCCAAGAAGCGGGTAGCGAAGCTTTCTTT. This chain connects TRBV4-3 to TRBJ1-1; the D is unclear. Trimming left V 0 bases short and J 8 bases short, with 10 bases between. CDR3 length: 13 amino acids. Germline V gene sequence: CDR1 LGHNA, CDR2 YSLEER.

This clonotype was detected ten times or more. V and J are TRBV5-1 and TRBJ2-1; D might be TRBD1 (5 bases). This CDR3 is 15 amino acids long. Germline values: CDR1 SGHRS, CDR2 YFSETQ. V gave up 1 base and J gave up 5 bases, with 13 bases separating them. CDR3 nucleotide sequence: TGCGCCAGCAGCTTGCGTACCACAGGCAACAATGAGCAGTTCTTC. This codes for CASSLRTTGNNEQFF.

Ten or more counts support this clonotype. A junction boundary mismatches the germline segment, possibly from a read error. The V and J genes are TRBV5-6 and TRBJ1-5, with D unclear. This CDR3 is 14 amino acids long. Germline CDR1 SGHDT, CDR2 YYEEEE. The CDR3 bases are TGTGCCAGCAGCTTGGCCGGGAGTCATCATCCCCAGCATTTT. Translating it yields CASSLAGSHHPQHF.